Each of the 13 T cell receptor beta chains below was sequenced from the same sample in a study of Graves' ophthalmopathy and Graves' hyperthyroidism. RNA transcripts were the template, and TCR beta CDR3 regions were amplified from them. The first round was an RT-PCR with HTBI primers, and the second round was a multiplex PCR. From the multiplex PCR reads, TCRdb called clonotypes with MiXCR, one entry per CDR3 protein. The sample holds around 1,000,000 distinct CDR3 sequences, about two fifths seen once. Sequencing used peripheral blood or thyroid tissue (not recorded which). These receptor sequences come from an adult man with Graves' hyperthyroidism.

This clonotype was observed a handful of times. The rearrangement joins TRBV7-3 to TRBJ2-5; either TRBD1 or TRBD2 may supply D (5 bases each). Germline V gene data show CDR1 as SGHTA and CDR2 as FQGTGA. The CDR3 runs 12 residues. V was shortened by 5 bases and J by 9 bases, with 13 bases between the two germline ends. The CDR3 sequence is CASSRGGQPQYF. In DNA, the CDR3 is TGTGCCAGCAGCCGTGGGGGTCAGCCCCAGTACTTC.

J is TRBJ2-7 and V is TRBV5-1; 9 bases agree with TRBD1. The V gene end was trimmed by 4 bases and the J gene end by 2 bases; junction bases not matched to a gene: 7. The CDR3 length is 15 residues. Germline V gives CDR1 SGHRS, CDR2 YFSETQ. The CDR3 region is CASSDPGQGPYEQYF. DNA of the CDR3: TGCGCCAGCAGCGACCCGGGACAGGGCCCCTACGAGCAGTACTTC. The whole variable domain, remainder taken from reference TRBV5-1 and TRBJ2-7, is KAGVTQTPRYLIKTRGQQVTLSCSPISGHRSVSWYQQTPGQGLQFLFEYFSETQRNKGNFPGRFSGRQFSNSRSEMNVSTLELGDSALYLCASSDPGQGPYEQYFGPGTRLTVT.

The count of this clonotype is one. The conserved phenylalanine or tryptophan normally closing the CDR3 is absent here, so this likely arose from a read error. It is unclear where the CDR3 begins or ends on the DNA, so no DNA is shown, and the CDR3 is as TCRdb lists it. The J gene is TRBJ1-4, the V gene TRBV10-3. The CDR3 region is 9 residues in length, termini included. Per the germline V gene, CDR1 is ENHRY and CDR2 is SYGVKD. CDR3 in amino acids: CAISVEVND.

With respect to this clonotype: A much larger clonotype is one base distant, so this may be a read error. The chain employs TRBV20-1 and TRBJ2-5; 7 nucleotides match TRBD2. Trimming removed 6 bases from V and 5 bases from J; junction bases left unmatched: 15. The CDR3 loop spans 15 amino acids. CDR1 and CDR2 from the germline V gene are DFQATT and SNEGSKA (reference sequence). The CDR3 nucleotides are TGCAGTGCGAGGACTAGAGGGAGAAGGGCGGAGACCCAGTACTTC. Protein: CSARTRGRRAETQYF.

V and J are TRBV25-1 and TRBJ1-5, with TRBD1 matching 7 bases. This CDR3 spans 15 amino acids. CDR1 is MGHDK, CDR2 SYGVNS, per germline. Trimming took 0 bases from V and 5 from J; bases not matched to a gene: 4. As DNA, the CDR3 is TGTGCCAGCAGTGAATATGAGGGGGCAGATCAGCCCCAGCATTTT. As protein: CASSEYEGADQPQHF. The variable domain in full, with the rest retrieved from reference TRBV25-1 and TRBJ1-5, is EADIYQTPRYLVIGTGKKITLECSQTMGHDKMYWYQQDPGMELHLIHYSYGVNSTEKGDLSSESTVSRIRTEHFPLTLESARPSHTSQYLCASSEYEGADQPQHFGDGTRLSIL.

This clonotype was observed a handful of times. The rearrangement joins TRBV7-2 to TRBJ2-5; 9 positions agree with TRBD1. There are 16 residues in the CDR3. Germline-derived CDR1 and CDR2 are SGHTA and FQGNSA. V was pared by 3 bases and J by 5 bases, with 10 bases of the junction left unmatched. For the CDR3, the DNA is TGTGCCAGCAGCTTCTACCGGGACAGGGATTTGGAGACCCAGTACTTC. It encodes CASSFYRDRDLETQYF. Together with reference TRBV7-2 and TRBJ2-5, the CDR3 gives the full variable domain: GAGVSQSPSNKVTEKGKDVELRCDPISGHTALYWYRQSLGQGLEFLIYFQGNSAPDKSGLPSDRFSAERTGGSVSTLTIQRTQQEDSAVYLCASSFYRDRDLETQYFGPGTRLLVL.

The CDR3 sequence: CSVEDPILAGEQYF. CDR3 DNA sequence: TGCAGCGTTGAAGATCCCATCCTAGCCGGTGAGCAGTACTTC. This rearrangement joins TRBV29-1 to TRBJ2-7; perhaps TRBD2 as D (5 bases). In germline, CDR1 is SQVTM, CDR2 ANQGSEA. Trimming stripped 0 bases from V and 7 bases from J, with 16 bases between. The CDR3 consists of 14 residues.

The chain recombines TRBV9 with TRBJ1-6, with TRBD1 matching 10 bases. The germline gives CDR1 SGDLS, CDR2 YYNGEE. This CDR3 has 16 residues. V shed 3 bases, J shed 5 bases, and the junction held 5 bases outside the gene matches. The CDR3 region is CASSGTGTGDNSPLHF. In DNA form, the CDR3 reads TGTGCCAGCAGCGGGACCGGGACAGGGGATAATTCACCCCTCCACTTT.

In this sample, this clonotype turned up a few times. The CDR3 DNA reads as TGTGCCAGCAGTGACGCCTCGGGACGGGAATATAATTCACCCCTCCACTTT. It specifies CASSDASGREYNSPLHF. The chain joins TRBV2 to TRBJ1-6, with D possibly being TRBD1 (5 bases). V was clipped by 3 bases and J by 4 bases, with 16 bases between them. CDR1 and CDR2 from the germline V gene are SNHLY and FYNNEI. This CDR3 is 17 amino acids long.

This clonotype was seen ten or more times. This chain links TRBV4-2 with TRBJ2-7, with unresolved D. Deletions cut 0 bases from V and 8 bases from J, with 11 bases between. The CDR3 consists of 13 residues. CDR1 and CDR2 from the germline V gene are LGHNA and YNFKEQ. Here the CDR3 reads CASSQDSLRKQYF. The CDR3 coding sequence is TGTGCCAGCAGCCAAGATTCCTTACGCAAGCAGTACTTC.

This clonotype was counted ten times or more. The J gene is TRBJ2-7, the V gene TRBV15; no clear D gene. Germline V gives CDR1 LNHNV, CDR2 YYDKDF (reference sequence). Trimming removed 6 bases at V and 3 bases at J, with 15 bases between. This CDR3 has 14 residues. CDR3 amino acids: CATRAERGYYEQYF. In nucleotides, the CDR3 is TGTGCCACCAGGGCGGAGCGTGGCTACTACGAGCAGTACTTC.

This clonotype was picked up many times. This chain links TRBV2 with TRBJ2-5; weak D call: TRBD2 (6 bases). CDR3 size: 15 residues. Trimming removed 6 bases at V and 7 bases at J, with 21 bases between. The V gene's germline CDR1 is SNHLY and CDR2 FYNNEI. CDR3 in amino acids: CASRGGTYVHGTQYF. The CDR3 nucleotides are TGTGCCAGCAGAGGAGGGACTTATGTCCATGGGACCCAGTACTTC.

This clonotype was observed at least ten times. The chain employs TRBV19 and TRBJ2-7; 10 bases agree with TRBD2. The CDR3 contains 17 residues. The germline V gene has CDR1 LNHDA and CDR2 SQIVND (reference sequence). V lost 4 bases and J lost 3; bases outside the gene matches: 12. CDR3 sequence (DNA): TGTGCCAGTAGTACGCCTCCGTGGGCTAGCGGGAGCTACGAGCAGTACTTC. This translates into CASSTPPWASGSYEQYF.